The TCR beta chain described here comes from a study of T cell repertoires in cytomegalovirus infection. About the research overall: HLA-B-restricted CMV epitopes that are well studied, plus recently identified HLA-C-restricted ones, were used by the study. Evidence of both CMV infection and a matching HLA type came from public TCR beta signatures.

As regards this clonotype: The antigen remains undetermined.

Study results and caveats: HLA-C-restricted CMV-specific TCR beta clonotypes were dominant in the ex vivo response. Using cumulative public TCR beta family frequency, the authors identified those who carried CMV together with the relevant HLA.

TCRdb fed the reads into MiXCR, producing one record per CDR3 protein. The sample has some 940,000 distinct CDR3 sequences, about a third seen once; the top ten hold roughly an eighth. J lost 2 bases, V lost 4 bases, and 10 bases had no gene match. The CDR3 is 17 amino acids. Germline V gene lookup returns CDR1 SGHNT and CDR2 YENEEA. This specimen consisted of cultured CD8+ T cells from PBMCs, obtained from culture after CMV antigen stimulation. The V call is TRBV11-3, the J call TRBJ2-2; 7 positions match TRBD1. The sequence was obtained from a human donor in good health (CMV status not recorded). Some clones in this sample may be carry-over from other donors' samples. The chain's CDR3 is CASSSNRDSTNTGELFF. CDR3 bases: TGTGCCAGCAGCTCTAATCGGGACAGCACCAACACCGGGGAGCTGTTTTTT.